Following are 30 T cell receptor beta chains from one sample sequenced in a study of cytomegalovirus exposure and HLA in healthy donors. The PCR made use of 60 Vbeta and 13 Jbeta primers. This table comes from immunoSEQ multiplex PCR, and its TCRdb copy is limited to in-frame clones, with some not included. The top ten clones hold approximately 1.2% of a sample with under 200,000 clones, approximately 80% of them seen once. Sequencing input: PBMCs. Receptors were obtained from a man aged 30 to 39 in good health and CMV-seronegative.

The chain employs TRBV19 and TRBJ2-5; D remains unclear. The germline V gene encodes CDR1 LNHDA and CDR2 SQIVND (reference sequence). The CDR3 totals 13 residues. With 5 bases removed from V and 4 bases from J, the gap between germline ends came to 11 bases. The CDR3 is CASSLGLGETQYF. The CDR3 region has the DNA TGTGCCAGTAGTCTCGGGTTGGGAGAGACCCAGTACTTC. The entire variable domain, with the rest obtained from reference TRBV19 and TRBJ2-5, is as follows: DGGITQSPKYLFRKEGQNVTLSCEQNLNHDAMYWYRQDPGQGLRLIYYSQIVNDFQKGDIAEGYSVSREKKESFPLTVTSAQKNPTAFYLCASSLGLGETQYFGPGTRLLVL.

The chain has TRBV10-2 and TRBJ2-5; 8 bases fit TRBD1. V trimming: 7 bases; J trimming: 3 bases; junction bases outside the gene matches: 10. The CDR3 spans 15 residues. CDR1 is WSHSY, CDR2 SAAADI, per germline. CDR3 sequence (DNA): TGCGCCAGCACCGCCCCCCTGACAGGGGAAGAGACCCAGTACTTC. Protein sequence: CASTAPLTGEETQYF.

This sequence joins TRBV7-2 and TRBJ2-1; D gene unclear. The germline V and J ends were trimmed by 1 base and 9 bases, with 7 bases remaining between them. This CDR3 is built from 12 residues. Germline CDR1 SGHTA, CDR2 FQGNSA. CDR3: CASSLESPEQFF. The CDR3 coding sequence is TGTGCCAGCAGCTTAGAGAGCCCTGAGCAGTTCTTC.

On this clone itself: Distinct nucleotide sequences in the sample also encode this CDR3. The V call is TRBV28, the J call TRBJ2-7, with 10 positions matching TRBD1. Trimming cost V 6 bases and J 2 bases; bases outside gene matches: 4. The CDR3 has 14 amino acids. CDR1 is MDHEN and CDR2 is SYDVKM in the germline V gene. CDR3 loop: CASSLGQGAYEQYF. The CDR3 DNA is TGTGCCAGCAGCCTAGGACAGGGGGCCTACGAGCAGTACTTC.

This chain links TRBV9 with TRBJ2-2; maybe TRBD1 (6 bases). The germline V and J ends were trimmed by 5 bases and 2 bases, with 13 bases remaining between them. The V gene's germline CDR1 is SGDLS and CDR2 YYNGEE. The CDR3 covers 15 residues. The chain's CDR3 is CASRSGDINTGELFF. In DNA form, the CDR3 reads TGTGCCAGCAGGTCCGGGGACATTAACACCGGGGAGCTGTTTTTT. The full variable domain, with the rest looked up from reference TRBV9 and TRBJ2-2, is DSGVTQTPKHLITATGQRVTLRCSPRSGDLSVYWYQQSLDQGLQFLIQYYNGEERAKGNILERFSAQQFPDLHSELNLSSLELGDSALYFCASRSGDINTGELFFGEGSRLTVL.

The J gene is TRBJ1-1, the V gene TRBV4-1; D call uncertain. V gave up 4 bases and J gave up 4 bases, with 7 bases separating them. The CDR3 covers 12 residues. Germline V lookup: CDR1 MGHRA, CDR2 YSYEKL. The CDR3 here is CASSPRGTEAFF. The CDR3 DNA follows: TGCGCCAGCAGCCCTCGGGGCACTGAAGCTTTCTTT.

The CDR3 sequence: CASSEGERETQYF. CDR3 DNA sequence: TGTGCCAGCAGTGAAGGGGAGCGGGAGACCCAGTACTTC. The chain links TRBV2 to TRBJ2-5; D is possibly TRBD2 (5 bases). The germline V gene encodes CDR1 SNHLY and CDR2 FYNNEI. The CDR3 runs 13 residues. Trimming took off 1 base at V and 5 bases at J, with 8 bases between the two ends.

This clone was recorded once. J is TRBJ2-2 and V is TRBV5-6; TRBD2 agrees at 11 bases. Germline lookup yields CDR1 SGHDT and CDR2 YYEEEE. The ends lost 4 bases at V and 8 bases at J; junction bases unmatched: 7. The CDR3 has 15 residues. The CDR3 here is CASSQTSGMYGELFF. The CDR3 nucleotides are TGTGCCAGCAGCCAGACTAGCGGGATGTATGGGGAGCTGTTTTTT.

This rearrangement joins TRBV6-5 to TRBJ2-7, with D perhaps TRBD1 (6 bases). The CDR3 covers 15 residues. Germline V lookup: CDR1 MNHEY, CDR2 SVGAGI. The V end lost 4 bases, the J end lost 0 bases, and 13 bases lay between the germline ends. This CDR3 is CASSWDTRSSYEQYF. Here the CDR3 DNA reads TGTGCCAGCAGTTGGGACACCAGGAGCTCCTACGAGCAGTACTTC.

A single count supports this clone. The chain uses TRBV7-2 and TRBJ2-7, with 10 bases fitting TRBD2. CDR1 is SGHTA and CDR2 is FQGNSA in the germline V gene. The V gene end was trimmed by 5 bases and the J gene end by 1 base; junction bases not matched to a gene: 14. This CDR3 is built from 18 residues. The CDR3 reads CASSGRTSGDPRSYEQYF. Written as DNA, the CDR3 is TGTGCCAGCAGCGGAAGGACTAGCGGTGACCCCCGGTCCTACGAGCAGTACTTC.

The genes are TRBV27 and TRBJ1-2, with 12 bases fitting TRBD1. This CDR3 contains 15 residues. Germline CDR1 is MNHEY and CDR2 is SMNVEV (reference sequence). The V segment lost 6 bases and the J segment 7 bases; nucleotides outside the gene matches: 9. As DNA, the CDR3 is TGTGCCAGCAGGAAGACGGGACAGGGGGCGGGTGGCTACACCTTC. It encodes CASRKTGQGAGGYTF.

This chain links TRBV5-6 with TRBJ1-1; D gene unclear. This CDR3 region has 15 residues. Deletions cut 3 bases from V and 0 bases from J, with 12 bases between. The V gene's germline CDR1 is SGHDT and CDR2 YYEEEE. CDR3 residues: CASSWGELMNTEAFF. The CDR3 DNA sequence: TGTGCCAGCAGCTGGGGAGAATTAATGAACACTGAAGCTTTCTTT.

The chain joins TRBV6-5 to TRBJ2-1, with D perhaps matching TRBD2 (7 bases). The length of the CDR3 is 15 residues. Between the trimmed V and J ends, which lost 6 bases and 7 bases, there was a span of 19 bases. Per the germline V gene, CDR1 is MNHEY and CDR2 is SVGAGI. The CDR3 region is CASRMGGGAGNEQFF. CDR3 bases: TGTGCCAGCAGGATGGGAGGGGGGGCTGGGAATGAGCAGTTCTTC.

As concerns this clone: The sample carries other DNA sequences with the same CDR3. The V gene is TRBV9, the J gene TRBJ2-7; TRBD1 is a possible D gene (5 bases). This CDR3 contains 13 residues. V was shortened by 0 bases and J by 1 base, with 5 bases between the two germline ends. CDR1 is SGDLS and CDR2 is YYNGEE in the germline V gene. CDR3 loop: CASSVGTSYEQYF. For the CDR3, the DNA is TGTGCCAGCAGCGTAGGGACATCCTACGAGCAGTACTTC. Filled out from reference TRBV9 and TRBJ2-7, the complete variable domain reads DSGVTQTPKHLITATGQRVTLRCSPRSGDLSVYWYQQSLDQGLQFLIQYYNGEERAKGNILERFSAQQFPDLHSELNLSSLELGDSALYFCASSVGTSYEQYFGPGTRLTVT.

The chain recombines TRBV14 with TRBJ2-1, with 8 bases that match TRBD2. The CDR3 length is 17 residues. V lost 1 base and J lost 2; bases outside the gene matches: 7. Germline V lookup: CDR1 SGHDN, CDR2 FVKESK. CDR3 sequence reads: CASSQVYGLATYNEQFF. The CDR3 bases are TGTGCCAGCAGCCAAGTATACGGACTAGCTACCTACAATGAGCAGTTCTTC.

The rearrangement uses TRBV28 and TRBJ1-5; D ambiguous. V was shortened by 3 bases and J by 4 bases, with 4 bases between the two germline ends. The CDR3 extends over 12 amino acids. Germline V lookup: CDR1 MDHEN, CDR2 SYDVKM. This CDR3 is CASSFLNQPQHF. The CDR3, as DNA: TGTGCCAGCAGTTTCCTGAATCAGCCCCAGCATTTT.

The rearrangement links TRBV28 to TRBJ1-5; 7 bases agree with TRBD1. Germline V CDR1 and CDR2: MDHEN, SYDVKM. The CDR3 consists of 17 residues. V trimming: 9 bases; J trimming: 0 bases; junction bases outside the gene matches: 14. The CDR3 loop is CASMTTGTDYSNQPQHF. CDR3 nucleotides: TGTGCCAGTATGACGACCGGGACAGATTATAGCAATCAGCCCCAGCATTTT.

The genes are TRBV19 and TRBJ2-5; 8 bases are shared with TRBD2. The CDR3 is 16 amino acids. The germline CDR1 and CDR2 sequences are LNHDA and SQIVND (reference sequence). Losses at the gene ends were 5 bases for V and 7 bases for J; bases not matched to a gene: 15. In DNA form, the CDR3 reads TGTGCCAGTAGTCCCCGTGGGGCGGGAGGTTCCGGGACCCAGTACTTC. Protein sequence: CASSPRGAGGSGTQYF.

The chain is built from TRBV7-9 and TRBJ1-6, with D possibly TRBD1 on 6 matching bases. Trimming took 0 bases from V and 10 from J, leaving 10 bases between them. Germline lookup yields CDR1 SEHNR and CDR2 FQNEAQ (reference sequence). CDR3 length equals 14 residues. CDR3 region: CASSLATGFSPLHF. As DNA, the CDR3 is TGTGCCAGCAGCTTAGCCACAGGGTTCTCACCCCTCCACTTT.

This clone was detected only a few times. This chain connects TRBV6-5 to TRBJ1-6; no reliable D call. The CDR3 length is 16 residues. Trimming left V 0 bases short and J 0 bases short, with 6 bases between. The germline V gene has CDR1 MNHEY and CDR2 SVGAGI. The CDR3 DNA is TGTGCCAGCAGTTACTCAGGGAGCTCCTATAATTCACCCCTCCACTTT. This sequence encodes CASSYSGSSYNSPLHF.

The chain recombines TRBV23-1 with TRBJ1-5; 7 bases align to TRBD1. TRBV23-1 is designated an ORF whose function remains uncertain. The CDR3 has 13 residues. The J segment lost 1 base and the V segment lost 8 bases, leaving 2 bases of the junction unmatched. Here the CDR3 reads CASLGQSNQPQHF. The CDR3 DNA is TGCGCCAGCTTGGGACAGAGCAATCAGCCCCAGCATTTT.

This clone was picked up a small number of times. V and J are TRBV28 and TRBJ1-2; D ambiguous. The CDR3 spans 16 residues. The V end lost 4 bases, the J end lost 5 bases, and 20 bases lay between the germline ends. The V gene's germline CDR1 is MDHEN and CDR2 SYDVKM. The CDR3 sequence: CASSSPGAGSGYGYTF. The CDR3 DNA reads TGTGCCAGCAGTTCCCCAGGTGCGGGATCAGGTTATGGCTACACCTTC.

This clone was seen only a few times. The rearrangement uses TRBV29-1 and TRBJ2-7; 8 bases agree with TRBD2. Germline V gives CDR1 SQVTM, CDR2 ANQGSEA. V dropped 1 base and J dropped 2; count of bases not matched to a gene: 16. CDR3 size: 18 residues. CDR3 DNA: TGCAGCGTTGAAGGGGGGAACCCCGGGACTAGTTATACCTACGAGCAGTACTTC. It codes for CSVEGGNPGTSYTYEQYF.

The chain employs TRBV4-2 and TRBJ2-1; 9 bases line up with TRBD2. This CDR3 contains 17 residues. Germline CDR1 and CDR2: LGHNA and YNFKEQ. V gave up 3 bases and J gave up 9 bases; unmatched junction bases: 15. For the CDR3, the DNA is TGTGCCAGCAGCCATGGAGTTAGCGGGAGTATAGCGCGTGAGCAGTTCTTC. Translation gives CASSHGVSGSIAREQFF.

This clone occurred once. The chain is built from TRBV29-1 and TRBJ2-1, with 12 bases that match TRBD2. After removal of 2 bases from V and 9 bases from J, the junction contained 8 bases not matched to a gene. The CDR3 has 15 residues. In germline, CDR1 is SQVTM, CDR2 ANQGSEA. The CDR3 nucleotides are TGCAGCGTTGAACGATCTAGCGGGGGGGCAGGTGAGCAGTTCTTC. The encoded protein is CSVERSSGGAGEQFF.

V gene TRBV15 combines with J gene TRBJ1-5; 8 bases fit TRBD1. CDR1 is LNHNV and CDR2 is YYDKDF in the germline V gene (reference sequence). This CDR3 comprises 18 residues. V was pared by 0 bases and J by 5 bases, with 12 bases of the junction left unmatched. CDR3 bases: TGTGCCACCAGCAGAGATCTCCCGACAGGGGTTCGCGATCAGCCCCAGCATTTT. This translates into CATSRDLPTGVRDQPQHF.

V and J are TRBV18 and TRBJ1-4; no definite D call. Germline V gives CDR1 KGHSH, CDR2 LQKENI. Trimming shortened V by 0 bases and J by 8 bases, and 13 bases separated the two germline ends. The length of the CDR3 is 15 residues. CDR3: CASSPPQAIGEKLFF. In DNA, the CDR3 is TGTGCCAGCTCACCACCGCAGGCCATCGGAGAAAAACTGTTTTTT.

This sequence joins TRBV6-5 and TRBJ2-1; 8 nucleotides align to TRBD2. This CDR3 has 12 residues. Germline V gene sequence: CDR1 MNHEY, CDR2 SVGAGI. Here the CDR3 reads CVTRGGLNEQFF. The CDR3 DNA sequence: TGTGTCACCCGCGGGGGGCTCAATGAGCAGTTCTTC.

The V call is TRBV11-3, the J call TRBJ2-6; 7 bases are shared with TRBD1. Germline lookup yields CDR1 SGHNT and CDR2 YENEEA. This CDR3 spans 17 amino acids. The junction had 4 bases not matched to a gene; V was cut back by 1 base and J by 1 base. The CDR3, as DNA: TGTGCCAGCAGCTTAGGAGACAGGGCTTCTGGGGCCAACGTCCTGACTTTC. This encodes CASSLGDRASGANVLTF.

The V and J genes are TRBV28 and TRBJ1-4; 9 bases line up with TRBD1. J was trimmed by 3 bases and V by 4 bases; bases with no gene match: 6. The germline gives CDR1 MDHEN, CDR2 SYDVKM. The CDR3 runs to 16 residues. The CDR3 protein is CASSSPRQGANEKLFF. CDR3 sequence (DNA): TGTGCCAGCAGTTCACCAAGACAGGGGGCTAATGAAAAACTGTTTTTT.